The clone carrying this TCR beta chain is labeled medium-sized. Its target is unknown. One entry per CDR3 protein, called by TCRdb with MiXCR from the multiplex PCR reads. The sample records around 22,000 distinct CDR3 sequences, roughly three fifths being singletons. This record comes from a study of breast tumors, draining lymph nodes, adjacent tissues. Findings and caveats of the study: The data were judged consistent with most tumor T cells coming from lymph node and expanding in tumor. Compared with lymph nodes, tumors were less diverse; compared with nontumor tissue, more. Data only fit, rather than demonstrated, lymph node origin of most tumor T cells. Compared with basal-like, luminal-like tumors shared significantly more repertoire with nontumor tissue.

Germline CDR1 is SGHTA and CDR2 is FQGNSA. The CDR3 consists of 15 residues. V was cut by 3 bases and J by 0 bases, with 10 bases left in between. The chain recombines TRBV7-2 with TRBJ2-3; D is possibly TRBD2 (6 bases). The source material was tumor-adjacent breast tissue. This clonotype was sampled from a female donor with breast cancer. Some clones in this sample may be carry-over from other donors' samples. Here the CDR3 DNA reads TGTGCCAGCAGCTTGGACTACTCTAGCACAGATACGCAGTATTTT. As protein: CASSLDYSSTDTQYF.